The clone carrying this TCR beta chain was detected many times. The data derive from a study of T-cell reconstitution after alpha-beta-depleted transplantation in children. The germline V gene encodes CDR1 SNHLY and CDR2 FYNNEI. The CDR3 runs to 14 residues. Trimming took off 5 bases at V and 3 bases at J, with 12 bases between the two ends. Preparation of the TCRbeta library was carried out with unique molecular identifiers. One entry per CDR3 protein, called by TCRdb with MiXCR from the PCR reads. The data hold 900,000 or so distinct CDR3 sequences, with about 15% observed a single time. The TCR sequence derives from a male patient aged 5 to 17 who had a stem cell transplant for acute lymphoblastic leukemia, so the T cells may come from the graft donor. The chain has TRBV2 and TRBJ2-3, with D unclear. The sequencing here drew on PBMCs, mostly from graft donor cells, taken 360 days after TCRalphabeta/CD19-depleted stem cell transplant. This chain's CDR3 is CASSTQLFTDTQYF. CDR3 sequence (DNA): TGTGCCAGCAGTACTCAGCTCTTTACAGATACGCAGTATTTT.